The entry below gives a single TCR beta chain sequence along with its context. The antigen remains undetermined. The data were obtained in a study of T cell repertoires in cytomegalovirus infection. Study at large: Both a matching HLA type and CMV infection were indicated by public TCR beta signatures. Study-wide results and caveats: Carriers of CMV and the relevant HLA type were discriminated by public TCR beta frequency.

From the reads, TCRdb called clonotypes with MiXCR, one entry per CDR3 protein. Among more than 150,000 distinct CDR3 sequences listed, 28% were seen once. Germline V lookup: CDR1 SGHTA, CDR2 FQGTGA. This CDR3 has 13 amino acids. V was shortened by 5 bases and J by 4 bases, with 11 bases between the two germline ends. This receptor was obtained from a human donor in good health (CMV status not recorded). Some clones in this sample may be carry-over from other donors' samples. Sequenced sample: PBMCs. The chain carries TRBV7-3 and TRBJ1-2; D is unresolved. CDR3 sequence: CASSKDVGYGYTF. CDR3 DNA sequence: TGTGCCAGCAGCAAGGATGTAGGCTATGGCTACACCTTC. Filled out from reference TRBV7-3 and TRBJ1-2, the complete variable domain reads GAGVSQTPSNKVTEKGKYVELRCDPISGHTALYWYRQSLGQGPEFLIYFQGTGAADDSGLPNDRFFAVRPEGSVSTLKIQRTERGDSAVYLCASSKDVGYGYTFGSGTRLTVV.